Listed below are T cell receptor beta chains from one sample, sequenced in a study of blood T cell repertoires in COVID-19. The data were produced by immunoSEQ multiplex PCR, yet TCRdb's version contains in-frame clones alone and is incomplete. This table has fewer than 250,000 clones, around 90% appearing once. The sample taken for sequencing was peripheral blood. These receptors were collected from a man between 25 and 39 years old with COVID-19, enrolled during active disease. Both conserved end residues are trimmed from each CDR3. D genes are given only for firm matches.

ASSTIPYSNQPQH TRBV27 .
ASTQGAMNTEAF TRBV6-5 TRBD1
ASSVVAGAYPGELF TRBV9 .
AISDRGDEKLF TRBV6-6 TRBD1
ASSLAGDRAAGELF TRBV18 TRBD1
ASSPGTVNQPQH TRBV11-3 TRBD1
ASSLAPRYYGYT TRBV11-1 .
ASSLGAGGYNEQF TRBV5-1 TRBD2
ASTTSWANQPQH TRBV19 .
ASSPRTTFNEKLF TRBV9 .
ASRPGTARTA TRBV12-3/TRBV12-4 TRBD1
ASSPGGVETQY TRBV7-9 TRBD2
ASSPRGQPNTEAF TRBV27 TRBD1
ASSLARQGWNEQF TRBV5-4 TRBD1
ASSHITGSYGYT TRBV3-1/TRBV3-2 .
ASSDGGAPGNTIY TRBV2 .
ASSPQGTDDTEAF TRBV18 TRBD1
ASSYRGGRGHSPLH TRBV6-5 .
ASSFRDRVTGELF TRBV5-4 TRBD1
ASSSGQNSNQPQH TRBV2 TRBD1